This paragraph covers one T cell receptor (beta chain) sequence. The sample belongs to a study of CD8 T cells in ankylosing spondylitis. TCRdb re-called the 5' RACE reads through MiXCR, storing one row per CDR3 protein. The sample contains nearly 250,000 distinct CDR3 sequences, 30% to 35% of which appear only once. V lost 1 base and J lost 4, with 2 bases in between. This CDR3 is built from 13 residues. CDR1 and CDR2 (germline): SGHTA, FQGNSA. Specimen: blood, either unsorted or a sorted T cell fraction (not recorded which). The rearrangement joins TRBV7-2 to TRBJ1-6; D not resolved. The TCR originated in a male donor with ankylosing spondylitis or in good health (not recorded which). The CDR3 here is CASSLEYNSPLHF. The CDR3 nucleotides read TGTGCCAGCAGCTTAGAGTATAATTCACCCCTCCACTTT.